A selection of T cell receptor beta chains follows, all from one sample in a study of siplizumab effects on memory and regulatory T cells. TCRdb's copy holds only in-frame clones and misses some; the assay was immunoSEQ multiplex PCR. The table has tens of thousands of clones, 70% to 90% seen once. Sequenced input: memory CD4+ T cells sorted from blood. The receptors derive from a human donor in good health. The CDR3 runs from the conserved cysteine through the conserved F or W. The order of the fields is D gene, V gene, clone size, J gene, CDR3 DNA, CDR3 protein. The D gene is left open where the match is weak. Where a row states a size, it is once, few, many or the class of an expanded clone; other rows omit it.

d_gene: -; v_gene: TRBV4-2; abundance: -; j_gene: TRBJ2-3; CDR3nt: TGTGCCAGCAGCCAAGCATCCGGTTCCTCTACAGATACGCAGTATTTT; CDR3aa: CASSQASGSSTDTQYF
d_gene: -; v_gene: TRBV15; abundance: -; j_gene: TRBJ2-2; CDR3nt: TGTGCCACCAGCAGAGCTTATAACACCGGGGAGCTGTTTTTT; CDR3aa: CATSRAYNTGELFF
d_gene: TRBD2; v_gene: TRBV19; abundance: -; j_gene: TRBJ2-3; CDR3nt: TGTGCCAGTAGTTTTAGCGGGGCCACAGATACGCAGTATTTT; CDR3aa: CASSFSGATDTQYF
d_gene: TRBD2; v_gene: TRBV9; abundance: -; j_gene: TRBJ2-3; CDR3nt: TGTGCCAGCAGCGCCCGGGGGGGACTAGCGGGATATAGCACAGATACGCAGTATTTT; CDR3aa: CASSARGGLAGYSTDTQYF
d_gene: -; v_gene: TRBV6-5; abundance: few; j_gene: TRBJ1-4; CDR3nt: TGTGCCAGCAGCCGGGGGGCGCAGGCTAATGAAAAACTGTTTTTT; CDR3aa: CASSRGAQANEKLFF
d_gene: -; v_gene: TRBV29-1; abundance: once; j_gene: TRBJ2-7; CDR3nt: TGCAGCGTTGCGAAGGGCGCTTCCGAGCAGTACTTC; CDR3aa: CSVAKGASEQYF
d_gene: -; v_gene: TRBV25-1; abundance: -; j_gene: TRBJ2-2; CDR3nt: TGTGCCAGCAGTCCTCCGGGGTACACCGGGGAGCTGTTTTTT; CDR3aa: CASSPPGYTGELFF
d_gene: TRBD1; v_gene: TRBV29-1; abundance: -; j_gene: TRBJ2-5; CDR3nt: TGCAGCGTCGGACAGGGGGGAGAGACCCAGTACTTC; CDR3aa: CSVGQGGETQYF
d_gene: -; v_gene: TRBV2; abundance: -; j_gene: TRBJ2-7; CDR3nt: TGTGCCAGCAGTGGGCCCGACAGTTTTCGAGGAGCATACGAGCAGTACTTC; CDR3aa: CASSGPDSFRGAYEQYF
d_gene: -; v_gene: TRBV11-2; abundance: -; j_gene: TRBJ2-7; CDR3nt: TGTGCCAGCAGCTTAGCCTTATACTCCTACGAGCAGTACTTC; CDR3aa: CASSLALYSYEQYF
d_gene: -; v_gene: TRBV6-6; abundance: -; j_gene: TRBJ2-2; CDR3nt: TGTGCCAGCACCAACGGGAACACCGGGGAGCTGTTTTTT; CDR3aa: CASTNGNTGELFF
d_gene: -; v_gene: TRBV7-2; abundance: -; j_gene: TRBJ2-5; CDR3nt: TGTGCCAGCAGCCAAGACCCCCCGGAGACCCAGTACTTC; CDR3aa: CASSQDPPETQYF
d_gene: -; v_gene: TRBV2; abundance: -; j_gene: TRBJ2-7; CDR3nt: TGTGCCAGCAGCATACACCAGCAGTACTTC; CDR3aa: CASSIHQQYF
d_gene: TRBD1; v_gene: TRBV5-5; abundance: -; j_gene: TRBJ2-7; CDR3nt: TGTGCCAGCAGCCCGGGACAGGGATGGGTCTACGAGCAGTACTTC; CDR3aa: CASSPGQGWVYEQYF
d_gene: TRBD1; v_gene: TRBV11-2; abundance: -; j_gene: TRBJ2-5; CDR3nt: TGTGCCAGCAGCTTAGTGCAGGGGGCATGGGAGACCCAGTACTTC; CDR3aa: CASSLVQGAWETQYF
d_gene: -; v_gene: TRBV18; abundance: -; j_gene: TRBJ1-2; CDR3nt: TGTGCCAGCTCACCACCAATAGTCAAGGGTCTCACTGGCTACACCTTC; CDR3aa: CASSPPIVKGLTGYTF
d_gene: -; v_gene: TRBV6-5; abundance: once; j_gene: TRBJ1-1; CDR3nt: TGTGCCAGCAGCCTACGTAAGGGGGTCACTGAAGCTTTCTTT; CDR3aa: CASSLRKGVTEAFF
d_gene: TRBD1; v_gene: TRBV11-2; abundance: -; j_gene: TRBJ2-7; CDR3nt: TGTGCCAGCAGCCCGGGGCTCCGGGACAGGGGCTACGAGCAGTACTTC; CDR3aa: CASSPGLRDRGYEQYF
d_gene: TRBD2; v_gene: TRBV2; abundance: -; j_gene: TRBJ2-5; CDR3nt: TGTGCCAGCAGTGAAGCAAGACTAGCGGGGCCGGTGGCCCAGTACTTC; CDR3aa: CASSEARLAGPVAQYF
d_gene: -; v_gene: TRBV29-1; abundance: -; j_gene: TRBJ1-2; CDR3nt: TGCAGCGTACAGGGCCACTATGGCTACACCTTC; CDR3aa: CSVQGHYGYTF
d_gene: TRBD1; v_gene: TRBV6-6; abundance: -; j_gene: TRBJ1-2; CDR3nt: TGTGCCAGCAGTCAACTTTGGACAGGGGAAGGCTACACCTTC; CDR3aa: CASSQLWTGEGYTF
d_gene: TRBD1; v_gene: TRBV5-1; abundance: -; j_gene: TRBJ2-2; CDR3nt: TGCGCCAGCAGCATACAGGGGTCGGGCACCGGGGAGCTGTTTTTT; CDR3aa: CASSIQGSGTGELFF
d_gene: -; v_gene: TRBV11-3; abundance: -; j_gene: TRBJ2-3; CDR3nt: TGTGCCAGCAGCTTCTCGGGACGATCGGGCACAGATACGCAGTATTTT; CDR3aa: CASSFSGRSGTDTQYF
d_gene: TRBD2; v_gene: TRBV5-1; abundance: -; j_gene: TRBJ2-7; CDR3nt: TGCGCCAGCAGCCCGGGGGCTAGCGGGAGGTCCTACGAGCAGTACTTC; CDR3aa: CASSPGASGRSYEQYF
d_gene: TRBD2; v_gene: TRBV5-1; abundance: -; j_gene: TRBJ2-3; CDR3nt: TGCGCCAGCAGCTCACTAGCGGGGGCCACAGATACGCAGTATTTT; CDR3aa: CASSSLAGATDTQYF
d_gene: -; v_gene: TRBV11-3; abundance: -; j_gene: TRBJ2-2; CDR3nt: TGTGCCAGCAGCGGGCGGGGCAGGGGGATCCTCGGGGAGCTGTTTTTT; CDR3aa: CASSGRGRGILGELFF
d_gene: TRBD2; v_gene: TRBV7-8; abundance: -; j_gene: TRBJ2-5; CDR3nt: TGTGCCAGCAGCTTAGGGGGGACTAGCGGGTTACAAGAGACCCAGTACTTC; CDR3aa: CASSLGGTSGLQETQYF
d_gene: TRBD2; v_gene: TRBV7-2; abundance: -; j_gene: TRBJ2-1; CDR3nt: TGTGCCAGCAGCAGGACTAGCGGGGGGGCCACTGAGCAGTTCTTC; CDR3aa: CASSRTSGGATEQFF
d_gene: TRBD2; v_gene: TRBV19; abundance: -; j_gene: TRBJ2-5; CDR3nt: TGTGCCAGTAGTATTACGGGGGGCCAAGAGACCCAGTACTTC; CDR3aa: CASSITGGQETQYF
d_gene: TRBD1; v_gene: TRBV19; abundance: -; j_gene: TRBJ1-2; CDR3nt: TGTGCCAGTACCCCAGACAGGGACTTTAACTATGGCTACACCTTC; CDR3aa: CASTPDRDFNYGYTF
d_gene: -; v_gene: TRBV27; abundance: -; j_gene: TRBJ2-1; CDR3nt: TGTGCCAGTCGATGGGGGGTGAGCTCCTACAATGAGCAGTTCTTC; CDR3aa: CASRWGVSSYNEQFF
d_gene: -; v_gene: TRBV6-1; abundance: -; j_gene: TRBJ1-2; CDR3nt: TGTGCCAGCAGTGACCGGTTCTATGGCTACACCTTC; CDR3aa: CASSDRFYGYTF